Ten or more counts support the clone carrying this TCR beta chain. Antigen specificity is unknown. This sample was included in a study of blood T cells in healthy people across ages. The second PCR ran roughly 7 to 12 cycles with a sample-barcoded 5' primer and J-beta primers. MiXCR was run by TCRdb on the 5' RACE reads, yielding one entry per CDR3 protein. The sample comprises some 800,000 distinct CDR3 sequences, 20% to 25% of which are singletons, and approximately 4% rests with the top ten. Study-level points and caveats: Per-million-T-cell TCR beta diversity fell roughly linearly with age.

CDR1 and CDR2 (germline): DFQATT, SNEGSKA (reference sequence). The trim removed 6 bases at V and 4 bases at J, leaving 2 bases unmatched. This CDR3 is built from 12 residues. These same data were also listed under a study on T cells of mothers and their children.

This receptor was obtained from a boy aged 5-17 years in good health. Source material: blood. This chain uses TRBV20-1 with TRBJ1-1; 10 nucleotides match TRBD1. DNA for the CDR3: TGCAGTGCCGGGACAGGGGTCACTGAAGCTTTCTTT. It yields the protein CSAGTGVTEAFF.